The present T cell receptor (beta chain) was sequenced within a study of graft-versus-host responses after intestinal transplantation. About the study: Transplant types were multivisceral, liver-intestinal, or isolated intestinal. Anti-thymocyte globulin induction was given to all recipients, followed by tacrolimus and steroids for 2 to 3 years. Study-wide points: Present in recipient marrow, GvH clones included some that appeared first in ileum or blood.

For this clone: No antigen is known for it.

This CDR3 has 15 residues. Germline V lookup: CDR1 SGDLS, CDR2 YYNGEE. The ends lost 5 bases at V and 5 bases at J; junction bases unmatched: 6. The data were produced by immunoSEQ multiplex PCR, yet TCRdb's version contains in-frame clones alone and is incomplete. The sample yields some 13,000 clones, almost 85% seen once. The chain couples TRBV9 to TRBJ2-2; TRBD2 matches 10 bases. The sequence was obtained from a human patient who received an intestinal transplant, so some T cells may come from the graft donor. The source material was PBMCs, sampled after intestinal transplantation. The CDR3 reads CASRSGLASTGELFF. Written as DNA, the CDR3 is TGTGCCAGCAGATCGGGACTAGCGAGTACCGGGGAGCTGTTTTTT.